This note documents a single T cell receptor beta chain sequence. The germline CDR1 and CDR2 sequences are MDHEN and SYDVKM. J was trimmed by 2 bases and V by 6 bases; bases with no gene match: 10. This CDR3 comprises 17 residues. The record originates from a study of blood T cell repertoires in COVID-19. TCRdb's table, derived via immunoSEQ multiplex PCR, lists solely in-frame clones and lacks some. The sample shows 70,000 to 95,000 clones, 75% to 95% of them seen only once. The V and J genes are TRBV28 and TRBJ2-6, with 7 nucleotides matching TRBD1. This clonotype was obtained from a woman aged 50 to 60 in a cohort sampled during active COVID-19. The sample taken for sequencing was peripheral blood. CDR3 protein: CASSPLGGATGANVLTF. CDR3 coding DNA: TGTGCCAGCAGCCCCCTAGGGGGCGCGACTGGGGCCAACGTCCTGACTTTC.